These T cell receptor beta chains were read from a single sample in a study of CD8+ T cells in alopecia areata. The repertoire was sequenced with immunoSEQ multiplex PCR; TCRdb's copy has only in-frame clones and lacks some. The data contain some 110,000 clones, about three fifths of them seen just once; the ten biggest clones take up over 9%. This material consisted of CD8+ T cells sorted from blood, taken at week 24, from a patient treated with tofacitinib. Receptors originate from a human donor with alopecia areata. Each CDR3 is given with its conserved first and last residue. Fields, in order: clone size, CDR3 length, V gene, CDR3 protein. Some rows have no size entry. The others give once, few or many, or a class for an expanded clone.

clone_size: few
cdr3_length: 14
v_call: TRBV13
cdr3_aa: CASSSLGENSPLHF

clone_size: .
cdr3_length: 16
v_call: TRBV5-4
cdr3_aa: CASSSRDPSPVDIQYF

clone_size: .
cdr3_length: 13
v_call: TRBV5-6
cdr3_aa: CASSQDGPYEQYF

clone_size: .
cdr3_length: 16
v_call: TRBV13
cdr3_aa: CASSFRSAPQDTEAFF

clone_size: .
cdr3_length: 16
v_call: TRBV10-3
cdr3_aa: CAISESGTGTQETQYF

clone_size: .
cdr3_length: 13
v_call: TRBV5-4
cdr3_aa: CASSLKGKATQYF

clone_size: .
cdr3_length: 14
v_call: TRBV6-1
cdr3_aa: CASSSRVPNYGYTF

clone_size: .
cdr3_length: 14
v_call: TRBV27
cdr3_aa: CASSLTEANQPQHF

clone_size: .
cdr3_length: 16
v_call: TRBV5-4
cdr3_aa: CASSPGPGTGAEKLFF

clone_size: few
cdr3_length: 13
v_call: TRBV25-1
cdr3_aa: CASTSGQSYEQYF

clone_size: .
cdr3_length: 13
v_call: TRBV2
cdr3_aa: CAISIGGGNEQFF

clone_size: .
cdr3_length: 14
v_call: TRBV7-9
cdr3_aa: CASSSTASNQPQHF

clone_size: .
cdr3_length: 14
v_call: TRBV27
cdr3_aa: CASSLVATNEKLFF

clone_size: .
cdr3_length: 14
v_call: TRBV9
cdr3_aa: CAAGSGAGTGELFF

clone_size: .
cdr3_length: 15
v_call: TRBV27
cdr3_aa: CASTQFAGEDYEQYF

clone_size: .
cdr3_length: 16
v_call: TRBV7-9
cdr3_aa: CASSTTGAASSDIQYF

clone_size: few
cdr3_length: 16
v_call: TRBV4-1
cdr3_aa: CASSPTTGAVNTEAFF

clone_size: few
cdr3_length: 14
v_call: TRBV25-1
cdr3_aa: CASSPGRDNSPLHF

clone_size: .
cdr3_length: 13
v_call: TRBV10-3
cdr3_aa: CASSEAEASPLHF

clone_size: once
cdr3_length: 17
v_call: TRBV6-4
cdr3_aa: CASSDAPSRRMNTEAFF

clone_size: .
cdr3_length: 17
v_call: TRBV14
cdr3_aa: CASSQQPGRSSYNEQFF

clone_size: .
cdr3_length: 14
v_call: TRBV6-6
cdr3_aa: CASSYSDTGTGYTF

clone_size: few
cdr3_length: 14
v_call: TRBV4-3
cdr3_aa: CASSQEQGIYEQYF

clone_size: .
cdr3_length: 13
v_call: TRBV7-9
cdr3_aa: CASSLQGGYGYTF

clone_size: .
cdr3_length: 15
v_call: TRBV15
cdr3_aa: CATTDAGGLSYEQYF

clone_size: .
cdr3_length: 13
v_call: TRBV14
cdr3_aa: CASSQDERVKAFF

clone_size: few
cdr3_length: 12
v_call: TRBV25-1
cdr3_aa: CATTGEGYGYTF

clone_size: .
cdr3_length: 13
v_call: TRBV13
cdr3_aa: CASSPQGDHGYTF

clone_size: few
cdr3_length: 16
v_call: TRBV6-5
cdr3_aa: CASSYSTGPKTYEQYF

clone_size: .
cdr3_length: 14
v_call: TRBV25-1
cdr3_aa: CASSERGRPYEQYF

clone_size: .
cdr3_length: 14
v_call: TRBV27
cdr3_aa: CASSFITGDEKLFF

clone_size: once
cdr3_length: 17
v_call: TRBV27
cdr3_aa: CASSTLTGTGVADTQYF

clone_size: .
cdr3_length: 15
v_call: TRBV30
cdr3_aa: CAWSIGPGANEKLFF

clone_size: .
cdr3_length: 15
v_call: TRBV5-1
cdr3_aa: CASSSWTSGGETQYF

clone_size: .
cdr3_length: 15
v_call: TRBV14
cdr3_aa: CASSLRAGGNNEQFF

clone_size: few
cdr3_length: 13
v_call: TRBV7-9
cdr3_aa: CASSLDGLPTQYF

clone_size: few
cdr3_length: 14
v_call: TRBV25-1
cdr3_aa: CASSDRGDNSPLHF

clone_size: .
cdr3_length: 21
v_call: TRBV2
cdr3_aa: CASSLGQGAGTPLTGANVLTF

clone_size: few
cdr3_length: 11
v_call: TRBV7-9
cdr3_aa: CASSGQETQYF

clone_size: .
cdr3_length: 15
v_call: TRBV10-3
cdr3_aa: CAISEDRSGLKTQYF

clone_size: few
cdr3_length: 14
v_call: TRBV4-3
cdr3_aa: CASSQQQGAETQYF

clone_size: few
cdr3_length: 15
v_call: TRBV13
cdr3_aa: CASSFSRRDTGELFF

clone_size: .
cdr3_length: 14
v_call: TRBV27
cdr3_aa: CASSLGPSNSPLHF

clone_size: .
cdr3_length: 14
v_call: TRBV7-9
cdr3_aa: CASSFRGSIYGYTF

clone_size: many
cdr3_length: 14
v_call: TRBV2
cdr3_aa: CASSEGAGIGELFF

clone_size: .
cdr3_length: 16
v_call: TRBV4-2
cdr3_aa: CASSHAGQPNTDTQYF

clone_size: .
cdr3_length: 15
v_call: TRBV2
cdr3_aa: CASSEGFSSTDTQYF

clone_size: .
cdr3_length: 15
v_call: TRBV14
cdr3_aa: CASSPYLEGPDGYTF

clone_size: .
cdr3_length: 15
v_call: TRBV27
cdr3_aa: CASSLSYSDTDTQYF

clone_size: .
cdr3_length: 13
v_call: TRBV12-5
cdr3_aa: CATRGGAYNEQFF

clone_size: .
cdr3_length: 13
v_call: TRBV14
cdr3_aa: CASSTGLGTEAFF

clone_size: few
cdr3_length: 14
v_call: TRBV27
cdr3_aa: CASSLSASSYEQYF